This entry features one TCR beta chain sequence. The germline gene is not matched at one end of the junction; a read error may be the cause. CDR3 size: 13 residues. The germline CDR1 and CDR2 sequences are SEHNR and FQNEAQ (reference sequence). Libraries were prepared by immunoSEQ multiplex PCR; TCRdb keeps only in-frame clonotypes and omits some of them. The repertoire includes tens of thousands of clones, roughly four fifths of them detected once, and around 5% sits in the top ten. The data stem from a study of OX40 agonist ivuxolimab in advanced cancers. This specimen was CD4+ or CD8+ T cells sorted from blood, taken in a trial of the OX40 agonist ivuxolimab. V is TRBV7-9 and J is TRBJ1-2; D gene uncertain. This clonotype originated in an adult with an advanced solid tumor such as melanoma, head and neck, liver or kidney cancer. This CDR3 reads CASSPPSQVEHYF. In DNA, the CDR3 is TGTGCCAGCAGCCCCCCCAGCCAGGTCGAACACTACTTC.